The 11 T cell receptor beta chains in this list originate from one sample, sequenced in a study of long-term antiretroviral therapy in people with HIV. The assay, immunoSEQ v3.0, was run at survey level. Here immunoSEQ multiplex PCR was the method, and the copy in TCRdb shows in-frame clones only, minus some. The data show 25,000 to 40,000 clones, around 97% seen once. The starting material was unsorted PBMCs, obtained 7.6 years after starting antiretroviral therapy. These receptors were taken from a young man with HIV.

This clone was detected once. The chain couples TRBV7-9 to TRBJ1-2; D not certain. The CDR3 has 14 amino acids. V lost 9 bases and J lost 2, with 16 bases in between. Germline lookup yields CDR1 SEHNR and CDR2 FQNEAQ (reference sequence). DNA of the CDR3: TGTGCCAGTCTCCGGGTTGACGACAACTATGGCTACACCTTC. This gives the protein CASLRVDDNYGYTF.

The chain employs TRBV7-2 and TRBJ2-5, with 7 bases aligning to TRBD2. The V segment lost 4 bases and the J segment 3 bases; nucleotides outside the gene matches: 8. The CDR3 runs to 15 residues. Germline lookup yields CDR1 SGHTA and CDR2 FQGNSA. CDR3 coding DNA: TGTGCCAGCAGCTGGGTGGGGGGGATAAAAGAGACCCAGTACTTC. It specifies CASSWVGGIKETQYF.

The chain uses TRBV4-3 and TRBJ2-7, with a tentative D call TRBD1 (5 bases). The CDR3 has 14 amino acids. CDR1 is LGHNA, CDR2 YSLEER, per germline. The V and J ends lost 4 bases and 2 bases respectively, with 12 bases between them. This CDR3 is CASSLSWGPYEQYF. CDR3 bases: TGCGCCAGCAGCCTCTCATGGGGCCCCTACGAGCAGTACTTC.

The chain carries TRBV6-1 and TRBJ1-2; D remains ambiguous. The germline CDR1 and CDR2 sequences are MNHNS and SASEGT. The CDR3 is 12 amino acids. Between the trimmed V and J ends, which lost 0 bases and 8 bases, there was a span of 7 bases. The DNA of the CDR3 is TGTGCCAGCAGTGAAGCGCCGGGAGGCTACACCTTC. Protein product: CASSEAPGGYTF.

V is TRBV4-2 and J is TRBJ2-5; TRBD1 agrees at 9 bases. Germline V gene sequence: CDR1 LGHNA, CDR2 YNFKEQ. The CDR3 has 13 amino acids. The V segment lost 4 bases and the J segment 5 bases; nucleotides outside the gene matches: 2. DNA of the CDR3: TGTGCCAGCAGCCCCGACAGGGGGGAGACCCAGTACTTC. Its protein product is CASSPDRGETQYF.

In DNA form, the CDR3 reads TGTGCCAGCAGTAAGATGAACACTGAAGCTTTCTTT. Translated, it gives CASSKMNTEAFF. The chain combines TRBV25-1 with TRBJ1-1; D not resolved. The CDR3 is 12 residues long. The V and J ends lost 5 bases and 0 bases respectively, with 4 bases between them. CDR1 MGHDK and CDR2 SYGVNS come from the germline V gene.

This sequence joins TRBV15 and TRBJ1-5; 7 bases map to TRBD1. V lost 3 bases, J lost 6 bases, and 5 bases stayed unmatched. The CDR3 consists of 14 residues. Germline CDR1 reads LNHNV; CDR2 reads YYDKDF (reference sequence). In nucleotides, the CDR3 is TGTGCCACCAGCAGTACAGGGGCAGGTCAGCCCCAGCATTTT. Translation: CATSSTGAGQPQHF.

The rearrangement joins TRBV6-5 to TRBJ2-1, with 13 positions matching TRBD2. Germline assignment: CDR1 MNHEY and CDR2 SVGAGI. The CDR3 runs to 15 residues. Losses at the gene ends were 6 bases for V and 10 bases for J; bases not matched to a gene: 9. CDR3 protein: CASSYGLAGAREQFF. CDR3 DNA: TGTGCCAGCAGCTACGGACTAGCGGGGGCCCGGGAGCAGTTCTTC.

For the CDR3, the DNA is TGTGCCAGCAGCACAGGACCGGCCTACGAGCAGTACTTC. Translated: CASSTGPAYEQYF. The chain couples TRBV5-8 to TRBJ2-7; D possibly corresponds to TRBD1 (5 bases). V dropped 4 bases and J dropped 2 bases, with 10 bases sitting between them. This CDR3 is 13 amino acids long. CDR1 and CDR2 (germline): SGHTS, YDEGEE. The full variable domain, with the rest looked up from reference TRBV5-8 and TRBJ2-7, is EAGVTQSPTHLIKTRGQQATLRCSPISGHTSVYWYQQALGLGLQFLLWYDEGEERNRGNFPPRFSGRQFPNYSSELNVNALELEDSALYLCASSTGPAYEQYFGPGTRLTVT.

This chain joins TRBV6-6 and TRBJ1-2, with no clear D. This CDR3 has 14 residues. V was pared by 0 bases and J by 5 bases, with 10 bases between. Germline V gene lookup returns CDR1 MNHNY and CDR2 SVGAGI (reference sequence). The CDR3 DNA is TGTGCCAGCAGTTACTCGGGCCGGCTATATGGCTACACCTTC. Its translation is CASSYSGRLYGYTF.

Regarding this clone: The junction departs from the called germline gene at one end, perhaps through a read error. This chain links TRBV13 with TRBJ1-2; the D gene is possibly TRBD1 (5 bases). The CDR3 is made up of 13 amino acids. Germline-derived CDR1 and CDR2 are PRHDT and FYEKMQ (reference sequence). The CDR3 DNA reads TGTGCCAGCAGCCTAGGACACAACTATGGCTACACCTTC. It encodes CASSLGHNYGYTF. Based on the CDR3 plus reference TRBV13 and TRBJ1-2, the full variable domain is AAGVIQSPRHLIKEKRETATLKCYPIPRHDTVYWYQQGPGQDPQFLISFYEKMQSDKGSIPDRFSAQQFSDYHSELNMSSLELGDSALYFCASSLGHNYGYTFGSGTRLTVV.